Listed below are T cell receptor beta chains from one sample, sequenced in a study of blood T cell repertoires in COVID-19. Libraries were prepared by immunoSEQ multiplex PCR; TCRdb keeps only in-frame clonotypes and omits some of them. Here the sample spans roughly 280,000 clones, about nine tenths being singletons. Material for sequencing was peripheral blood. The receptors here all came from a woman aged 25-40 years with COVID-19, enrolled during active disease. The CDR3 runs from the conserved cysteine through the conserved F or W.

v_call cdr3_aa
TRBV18 CASSLIQGDYGYTF
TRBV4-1 CASSQRTGGMNTEAFF
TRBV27 CASSPPRDRGREQYF
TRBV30 CAWRLAGAGGELFF
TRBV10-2 CASRLAGGPVHEQFF
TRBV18 CASSLTSTNEKLFF
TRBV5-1 CASSLGEQETQYF
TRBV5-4 CASSFDGQSNSPLHF
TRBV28 CASSLSIREQYF
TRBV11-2 CASSSTGEEGSPLHF